This is a list of T cell receptor beta chains from one sample in a study of identical twins. TCRdb re-called the 5' RACE reads through MiXCR, storing one row per CDR3 protein. The sample carries hundreds of thousands of distinct CDR3 sequences, more than 20% recorded once. These data also formed part of another study, on yellow fever vaccine responses in identical twins.

The sequenced sample was CD4+ T cells sorted from blood. The source is a woman under 30 in good health. CDR3s leave out the opening cysteine and the closing phenylalanine or tryptophan. Not all rows give a size; the values are once, few, many and, for expanded clones, a class.

cdr3_aa: ASSYLRPGQGKGYT
v_call: TRBV6-5
j_call: TRBJ1-2
clone_size: -

cdr3_aa: ASSLQAGSTYEQY
v_call: TRBV27
j_call: TRBJ2-7
clone_size: few

cdr3_aa: AISESVTSGSSKTQY
v_call: TRBV10-3
j_call: TRBJ2-5
clone_size: -

cdr3_aa: ASSGTSGNTIY
v_call: TRBV7-9
j_call: TRBJ1-3
clone_size: -

cdr3_aa: SARPRRQTLMNTEAF
v_call: TRBV20-1
j_call: TRBJ1-1
clone_size: -

cdr3_aa: ASSWGLVAGQDEQY
v_call: TRBV12-3/TRBV12-4
j_call: TRBJ2-7
clone_size: many

cdr3_aa: ASSLALRDSGFVSGANVLT
v_call: TRBV5-1
j_call: TRBJ2-6
clone_size: many

cdr3_aa: ATSTTGEAGNTIY
v_call: TRBV15
j_call: TRBJ1-3
clone_size: few

cdr3_aa: ASSEGQQGLEYGYT
v_call: TRBV9
j_call: TRBJ1-2
clone_size: few

cdr3_aa: ASSSRTSPDNEQF
v_call: TRBV21-1
j_call: TRBJ2-1
clone_size: -

cdr3_aa: ASSLSSRLTGTLTYEQY
v_call: TRBV5-1
j_call: TRBJ2-7
clone_size: -

cdr3_aa: ASSQPDRAEAF
v_call: TRBV18
j_call: TRBJ1-1
clone_size: few

cdr3_aa: SARDRRSMNTEAF
v_call: TRBV20-1
j_call: TRBJ1-1
clone_size: few

cdr3_aa: ASSLSREYQPQH
v_call: TRBV5-6
j_call: TRBJ1-5
clone_size: -

cdr3_aa: ASSLRSSGRFYNEQF
v_call: TRBV5-5
j_call: TRBJ2-1
clone_size: many

cdr3_aa: ASPRANTEAF
v_call: TRBV6-1
j_call: TRBJ1-1
clone_size: -

cdr3_aa: ASSNGFTGELF
v_call: TRBV19
j_call: TRBJ2-2
clone_size: -

cdr3_aa: ASSHPWGEKDSYEQY
v_call: TRBV4-2
j_call: TRBJ2-7
clone_size: -

cdr3_aa: ASSPSMGNEQF
v_call: TRBV3-1
j_call: TRBJ2-1
clone_size: few

cdr3_aa: ASSFTGLAVNTGELF
v_call: TRBV5-6
j_call: TRBJ2-2
clone_size: -

cdr3_aa: ASRVGQGTDTQY
v_call: TRBV10-1
j_call: TRBJ2-3
clone_size: -

cdr3_aa: ASSYSIGGPANNEQF
v_call: TRBV6-5
j_call: TRBJ2-1
clone_size: -

cdr3_aa: ASSQEWRGGADTQY
v_call: TRBV4-2
j_call: TRBJ2-3
clone_size: -

cdr3_aa: ASSTGAMNTEAF
v_call: TRBV12-3/TRBV12-4
j_call: TRBJ1-1
clone_size: -

cdr3_aa: ASSLQGPNNSPLH
v_call: TRBV11-2
j_call: TRBJ1-6
clone_size: -